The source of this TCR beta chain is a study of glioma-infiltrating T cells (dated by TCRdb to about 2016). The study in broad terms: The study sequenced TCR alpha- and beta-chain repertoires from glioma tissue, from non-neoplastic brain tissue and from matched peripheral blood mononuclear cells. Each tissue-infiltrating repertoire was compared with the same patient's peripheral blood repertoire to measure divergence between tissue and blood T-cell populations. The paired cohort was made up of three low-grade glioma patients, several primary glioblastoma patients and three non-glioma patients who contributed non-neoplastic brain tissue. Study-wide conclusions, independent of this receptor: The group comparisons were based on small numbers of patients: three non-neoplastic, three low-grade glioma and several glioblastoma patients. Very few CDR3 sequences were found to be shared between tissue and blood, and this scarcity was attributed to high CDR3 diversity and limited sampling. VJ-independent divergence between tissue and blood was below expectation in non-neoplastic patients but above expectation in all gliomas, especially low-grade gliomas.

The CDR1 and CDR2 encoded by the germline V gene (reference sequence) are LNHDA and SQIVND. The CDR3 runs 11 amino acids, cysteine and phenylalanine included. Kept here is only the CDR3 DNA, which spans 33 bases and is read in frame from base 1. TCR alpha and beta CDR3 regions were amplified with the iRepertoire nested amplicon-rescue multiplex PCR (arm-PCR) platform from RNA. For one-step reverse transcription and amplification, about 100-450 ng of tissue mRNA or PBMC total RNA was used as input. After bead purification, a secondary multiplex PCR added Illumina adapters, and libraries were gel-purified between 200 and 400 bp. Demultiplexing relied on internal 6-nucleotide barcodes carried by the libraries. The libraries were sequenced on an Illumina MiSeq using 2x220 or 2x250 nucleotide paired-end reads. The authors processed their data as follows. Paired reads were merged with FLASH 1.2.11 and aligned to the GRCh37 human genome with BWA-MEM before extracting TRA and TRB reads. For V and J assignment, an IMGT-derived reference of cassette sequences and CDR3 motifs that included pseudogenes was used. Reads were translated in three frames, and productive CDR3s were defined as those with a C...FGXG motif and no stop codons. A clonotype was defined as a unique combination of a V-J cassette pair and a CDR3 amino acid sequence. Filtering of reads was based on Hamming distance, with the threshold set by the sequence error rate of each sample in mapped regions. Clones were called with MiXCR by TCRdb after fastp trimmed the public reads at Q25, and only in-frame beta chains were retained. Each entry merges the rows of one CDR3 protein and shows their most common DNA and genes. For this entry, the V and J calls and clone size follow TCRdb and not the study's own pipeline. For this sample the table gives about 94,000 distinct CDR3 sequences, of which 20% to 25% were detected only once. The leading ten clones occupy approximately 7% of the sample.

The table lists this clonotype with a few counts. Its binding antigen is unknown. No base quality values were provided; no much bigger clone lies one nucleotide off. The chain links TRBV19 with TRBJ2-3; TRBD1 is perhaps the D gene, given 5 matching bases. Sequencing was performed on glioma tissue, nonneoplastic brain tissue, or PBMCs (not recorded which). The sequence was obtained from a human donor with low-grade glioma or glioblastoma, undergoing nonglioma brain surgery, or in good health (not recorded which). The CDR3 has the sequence CRAGRTDTQYF. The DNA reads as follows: TGTCGGGCAGGGCGCACAGATACGCAGTATTTT.